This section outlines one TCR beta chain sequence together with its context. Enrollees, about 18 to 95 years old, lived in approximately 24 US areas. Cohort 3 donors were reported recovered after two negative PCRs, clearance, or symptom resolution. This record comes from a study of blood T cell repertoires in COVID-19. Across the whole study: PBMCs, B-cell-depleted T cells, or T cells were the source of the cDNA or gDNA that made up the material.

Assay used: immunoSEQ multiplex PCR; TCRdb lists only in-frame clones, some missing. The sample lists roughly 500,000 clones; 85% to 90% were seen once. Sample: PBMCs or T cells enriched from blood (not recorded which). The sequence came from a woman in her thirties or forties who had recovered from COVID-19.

The CDR3 spells CASSLDRDSNQPQHF. CDR3 DNA sequence: TGTGCCAGCAGCTTGGACAGAGATAGCAATCAGCCCCAGCATTTT. The chain recombines TRBV5-4 with TRBJ1-5; D is ambiguous. CDR1 is SGHNT and CDR2 is YYREEE in the germline V gene (reference sequence). V lost 0 bases, J lost 0 bases, and 7 bases lay in between. The CDR3 covers 15 residues.